The rows below give T cell receptor beta chains drawn from one sample of a study of blood T cell repertoires in COVID-19. Some clones are missing from TCRdb's copy, which holds only in-frame ones; the method was immunoSEQ multiplex PCR. The sample lists about 160,000 clones, roughly 89% occurring once. The sample was peripheral blood. Source of these receptors: a woman aged 70-85 years with COVID-19, enrolled during active disease. Both conserved end residues are part of each CDR3. A D gene is named only where the DNA matches it firmly. Rows give clone size only sometimes, using once, few, many, or a class for an expanded clone.

d_gene	v_gene	abundance	j_gene	CDR3nt	CDR3aa
TRBD2	TRBV3-1/TRBV3-2	-	TRBJ2-4	TGTGCCAGCAGCCCACCTAGCGGACTAGCCAAAAACATTCAGTACTTC	CASSPPSGLAKNIQYF
TRBD1	TRBV2	-	TRBJ2-2	TGTGCCAGCAAGGGGGCACGGAACACCGGGGAGCTGTTTTTT	CASKGARNTGELFF
-	TRBV15	-	TRBJ2-2	TGTGCCACCAGCACGTCGTTACTGGTGAACACCGGGGAGCTGTTTTTT	CATSTSLLVNTGELFF
TRBD1	TRBV6-1	once	TRBJ1-5	TGTGCCAGCAGTGAGCAAAGGGGGGCGGGACAGGGGAATCAGCCCCAGCATTTT	CASSEQRGAGQGNQPQHF
-	TRBV28	-	TRBJ1-2	TGTGCCAGCAGTTCCTGGCCCCGTGGCTACACCTTC	CASSSWPRGYTF
TRBD1	TRBV6-4	-	TRBJ1-6	TGTGCCAGCAGTCGGGACAGGGGGAGTTCACCCCTCCACTTT	CASSRDRGSSPLHF
TRBD1	TRBV6-5	-	TRBJ2-3	TGTGCCAGCAGAAGGACAGGGGGCACAGATACGCAGTATTTT	CASRRTGGTDTQYF
-	TRBV2	-	TRBJ1-3	TGTGCCAGCAGCGCCCACAGGGCTACTGGAAACACCATATATTTT	CASSAHRATGNTIYF
-	TRBV20-1	-	TRBJ2-7	TGCAGTGGGCACCGCTCCTACGAGCAGTACTTC	CSGHRSYEQYF
TRBD1	TRBV11-2	-	TRBJ2-5	TGTGCCAGCAGCTCCACCCCGCAGGGGGCGATGGGAGAGACCCAGTACTTC	CASSSTPQGAMGETQYF